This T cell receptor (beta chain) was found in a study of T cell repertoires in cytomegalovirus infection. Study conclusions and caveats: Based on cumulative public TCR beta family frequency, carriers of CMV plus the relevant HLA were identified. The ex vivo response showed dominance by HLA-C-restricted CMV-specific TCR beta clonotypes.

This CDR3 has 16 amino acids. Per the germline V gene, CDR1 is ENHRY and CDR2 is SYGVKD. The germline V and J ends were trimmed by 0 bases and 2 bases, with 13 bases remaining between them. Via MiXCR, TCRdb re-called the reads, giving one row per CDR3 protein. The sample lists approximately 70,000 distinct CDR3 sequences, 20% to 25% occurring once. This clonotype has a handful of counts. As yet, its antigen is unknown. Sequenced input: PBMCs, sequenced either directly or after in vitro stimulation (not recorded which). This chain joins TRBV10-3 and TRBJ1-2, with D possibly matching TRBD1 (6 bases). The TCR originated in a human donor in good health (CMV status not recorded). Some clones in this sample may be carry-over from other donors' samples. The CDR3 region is CAISESGTGRNYGYTF. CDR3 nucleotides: TGTGCCATCAGTGAGTCAGGCACAGGGAGAAACTATGGCTACACCTTC.